Listed below are T cell receptor beta chains from one sample, sequenced in a study of graft-versus-host responses after intestinal transplantation. Produced via immunoSEQ multiplex PCR; TCRdb's table is partial and in-frame only. Among 9,900 or so clones listed, over 90% were seen once. Material: PBMCs, obtained approximately 42 days after intestinal transplantation. These receptors were taken from a human patient who received an intestinal transplant, so some T cells may come from the graft donor. Both conserved end residues are part of each CDR3. The D gene is left open where the match is weak. Not all rows give a size; the values are once, few, many and, for expanded clones, a class.

J gene,V gene,D gene,clone size,CDR3 protein,CDR3 DNA
TRBJ1-2,TRBV4-1,-,-,CASSDTRGGEGYTF,TGCGCCAGCAGCGACACCAGGGGAGGAGAGGGCTACACCTTC
TRBJ2-3,TRBV10-3,-,few,CAIRPNRDTDTQYF,TGTGCCATCAGGCCGAACAGAGACACAGATACGCAGTATTTT
TRBJ2-1,TRBV10-3,-,-,CAISAWQGFRNEQFF,TGTGCCATCAGTGCTTGGCAGGGGTTTCGGAATGAGCAGTTCTTC
TRBJ2-7,TRBV11-2,TRBD2,once,CASSFASGGTYYSSYEQYF,TGTGCCAGCAGCTTCGCTAGCGGGGGGACCTATTACAGCTCCTACGAGCAGTACTTC
TRBJ2-7,TRBV11-2,-,-,CASSGGDYEQYF,TGTGCCAGCAGCGGAGGGGACTACGAGCAGTACTTC
TRBJ1-4,TRBV4-1,-,-,CASSRDALNEKLFF,TGCGCCAGCAGCCGCGACGCCCTAAATGAAAAACTGTTTTTT
TRBJ2-3,TRBV6-4,-,-,CASSDGAGGTDTQYF,TGTGCCAGCAGTGACGGGGCAGGGGGCACAGATACGCAGTATTTT
TRBJ1-5,TRBV2,TRBD1,once,CASSEAIPDRGDYSNQPQHF,TGTGCCAGCAGTGAAGCAATTCCGGACAGGGGGGATTATAGCAATCAGCCCCAGCATTTT
TRBJ1-2,TRBV5-1,TRBD1,-,CASSFGTGATLGSYGYTF,TGCGCCAGCAGCTTCGGGACAGGGGCCACACTTGGTTCCTATGGCTACACCTTC
TRBJ2-1,TRBV13,-,-,CASSLWRRGNEQFF,TGTGCCAGCAGCTTATGGAGGCGGGGCAATGAGCAGTTCTTC
TRBJ2-3,TRBV5-4,TRBD2,-,CASGTSGGRDTQYF,TGTGCCAGCGGCACTAGCGGGGGTCGGGATACGCAGTATTTT
TRBJ2-1,TRBV5-1,-,-,CASSLWSGPYNEQFF,TGCGCCAGCAGCTTGTGGTCGGGACCCTACAATGAGCAGTTCTTC
TRBJ1-2,TRBV5-1,-,-,CASSLRQPYGYTF,TGCGCCAGCAGCTTGAGGCAGCCCTATGGCTACACCTTC
TRBJ2-7,TRBV6-5,-,-,CASSTIYEQYF,TGTGCCAGCAGTACCATATACGAGCAGTACTTC
TRBJ2-7,TRBV11-3,TRBD1,-,CASSPRGDRVPYEQYF,TGTGCCAGCAGCCCCAGGGGGGACAGGGTCCCCTACGAGCAGTACTTC
TRBJ2-2,TRBV6-1,-,once,CASSTGEAGELFF,TGTGCCAGCAGCACAGGGGAGGCCGGGGAGCTGTTTTTT
TRBJ2-1,TRBV6-1,-,-,CASSASFGGDNEQFF,TGTGCCAGCAGTGCTTCGTTTGGGGGAGACAATGAGCAGTTCTTC
TRBJ1-4,TRBV2,TRBD1,-,CASRGTGPTHEKLFF,TGTGCCAGCAGAGGGACAGGGCCCACCCACGAAAAACTGTTTTTT
TRBJ2-3,TRBV7-3,-,-,CASSPRLGPSTDTQYF,TGTGCCAGCAGCCCCCGGTTGGGACCTAGCACAGATACGCAGTATTTT
TRBJ2-7,TRBV29-1,-,-,CSVVDSSYEQYF,TGCAGCGTTGTGGACAGCTCCTACGAGCAGTACTTC
TRBJ2-7,TRBV4-1,-,-,CASSQGGLSYEQYF,TGCGCCAGCAGCCAGGGGGGCCTATCCTACGAGCAGTACTTC
TRBJ1-1,TRBV6-5,-,-,CASSYGGFTEAFF,TGTGCCAGCAGTTACGGGGGTTTCACTGAAGCTTTCTTT
TRBJ2-2,TRBV7-8,TRBD2,-,CASSGGTSGFTGELFF,TGTGCCAGCAGCGGCGGGACTAGCGGGTTCACCGGGGAGCTGTTTTTT
TRBJ1-5,TRBV9,TRBD1,-,CASSRDSRNQPQHF,TGTGCCAGCAGCCGGGACAGCCGAAATCAGCCCCAGCATTTT
TRBJ1-6,TRBV27,TRBD1,-,CASSFTGQASPLHF,TGTGCCAGCAGTTTTACGGGACAGGCCTCACCCCTCCACTTT
TRBJ1-2,TRBV7-3,TRBD1,-,CASGTGSYGYTF,TGTGCCAGCGGGACAGGAAGTTATGGCTACACCTTC
TRBJ2-1,TRBV9,-,once,CASSTWTASSYNEQFF,TGTGCCAGCAGCACCTGGACAGCTAGCTCCTACAATGAGCAGTTCTTC
TRBJ1-1,TRBV19,-,once,CASITGRGTEAFF,TGTGCCAGTATTACCGGGCGGGGCACTGAAGCTTTCTTT
TRBJ2-2,TRBV7-6,-,-,CASSPNGHSFGELFF,TGTGCCAGCAGCCCCAACGGACATTCGTTCGGGGAGCTGTTTTTT
TRBJ2-7,TRBV11-3,TRBD1,once,CASSLGGTGEGYEQYF,TGTGCCAGCAGCTTGGGCGGGACAGGAGAGGGGTACGAGCAGTACTTC
TRBJ2-7,TRBV6-4,-,once,CASSREPGDEQYF,TGTGCCAGCAGTCGGGAGCCCGGCGACGAGCAGTACTTC
TRBJ1-2,TRBV10-3,-,-,CAISEAAGGGYTF,TGTGCCATCAGTGAGGCCGCCGGGGGTGGCTACACCTTC
TRBJ2-2,TRBV5-6,-,-,CASSLAGAGENTGELFF,TGTGCCAGCAGCTTGGCCGGGGCGGGTGAAAACACCGGGGAGCTGTTTTTT
TRBJ2-2,TRBV5-8,-,-,CASSPPGFGGELFF,TGTGCCAGCAGCCCCCCGGGGTTTGGCGGGGAGCTGTTTTTT
TRBJ1-1,TRBV13,-,once,CASSPPGSGLNTEAFF,TGTGCCAGCAGCCCGCCTGGGTCGGGGTTGAACACTGAAGCTTTCTTT
TRBJ2-7,TRBV4-1,-,-,CASSHLMGVLHEQYF,TGCGCCAGCAGTCATCTTATGGGGGTACTTCACGAGCAGTACTTC
TRBJ2-2,TRBV10-2,-,-,CASARTGELFF,TGCGCCAGTGCAAGAACCGGGGAGCTGTTTTTT
TRBJ1-2,TRBV14,TRBD1,-,CASRQQGTDGYTF,TGTGCCAGCAGGCAACAGGGGACGGACGGCTACACCTTC
TRBJ2-3,TRBV6-5,-,-,CASSYWSTDTQYF,TGTGCCAGCAGTTACTGGAGCACAGATACGCAGTATTTT
TRBJ2-2,TRBV2,-,-,CASLSPARGGELFF,TGTGCCAGCCTCTCCCCGGCAAGGGGCGGGGAGCTGTTTTTT
TRBJ2-7,TRBV6-1,-,-,CASSEMDGTHYEQYF,TGTGCCAGCAGTGAAATGGATGGGACTCACTACGAGCAGTACTTC
TRBJ1-2,TRBV9,-,-,CASSRSYGYTF,TGTGCCAGCAGCCGCTCCTATGGCTACACCTTC
TRBJ1-5,TRBV4-2,-,-,CASSRALRNQPQHF,TGTGCCAGCAGCCGGGCCCTCAGGAATCAGCCCCAGCATTTT
TRBJ1-2,TRBV7-2,-,-,CASSSRDGNYGYTF,TGTGCCAGCAGCTCCCGGGACGGTAACTATGGCTACACCTTC
TRBJ2-7,TRBV9,-,-,CASSVGGTPYEQYF,TGTGCCAGCAGCGTAGGGGGGACCCCCTACGAGCAGTACTTC
TRBJ2-3,TRBV13,-,-,CASSGYLARADTQYF,TGTGCCAGCAGCGGCTATCTAGCTCGGGCAGATACGCAGTATTTT
TRBJ2-7,TRBV27,TRBD2,-,CASSLAAGYEQYF,TGTGCCAGTTCACTAGCGGCCGGGTACGAGCAGTACTTC
TRBJ2-5,TRBV6-1,-,-,CASTPWAQETQYF,TGTGCCAGCACCCCGTGGGCACAAGAGACCCAGTACTTC
TRBJ1-2,TRBV4-1,-,-,CASSQAPGDYGYTF,TGCGCCAGCAGCCAAGCCCCAGGTGATTATGGCTACACCTTC
TRBJ1-1,TRBV10-3,-,-,CAIAGGGRLNTEAFF,TGTGCCATCGCGGGGGGGGGCCGACTGAACACTGAAGCTTTCTTT
TRBJ1-1,TRBV4-1,-,-,CASSHRADTEAFF,TGCGCCAGCAGCCACAGGGCGGACACTGAAGCTTTCTTT
TRBJ1-6,TRBV6-5,-,-,CASSATGPLVSPLHF,TGTGCCAGCAGTGCAACAGGGCCTCTAGTTTCACCCCTCCACTTT
TRBJ2-2,TRBV11-3,-,-,CASSLRSGELFF,TGTGCCAGCAGCTTAAGATCCGGGGAGCTGTTTTTT
TRBJ1-2,TRBV27,-,-,CASSLEGGHGYTF,TGTGCCAGCAGTTTGGAGGGAGGGCATGGCTACACCTTC
TRBJ1-1,TRBV5-1,TRBD1,-,CASSPPGQGMNTEAFF,TGCGCCAGCAGCCCACCGGGACAGGGCATGAACACTGAAGCTTTCTTT